Each of the 2 T cell receptor beta chains below was sequenced from the same sample in a study of OX40 agonist ivuxolimab in advanced cancers. The assay was immunoSEQ multiplex PCR, and TCRdb's table has in-frame clones only and misses some. The sample records tens of thousands of clones, around 90% being singletons. Sequencing was performed on CD4+ or CD8+ T cells sorted from blood, taken in a trial of the OX40 agonist ivuxolimab. All receptors derive from an adult with an advanced solid tumor such as melanoma, head and neck, liver or kidney cancer.

V usage is TRBV20-1 and J usage is TRBJ1-2, with D perhaps matching TRBD1 (5 bases). The germline gives CDR1 DFQATT, CDR2 SNEGSKA (reference sequence). Trimming took off 2 bases at V and 7 bases at J, with 8 bases between the two ends. CDR3 length: 11 amino acids. CDR3 sequence (DNA): TGCAGTGCTAGAAGGGGACTTGGCTACACCTTC. This gives the protein CSARRGLGYTF.

The gene calls are TRBV7-2 and TRBJ1-3; no reliable D call. Deletions cut 3 bases from V and 4 bases from J, with 7 bases between. Germline V lookup: CDR1 SGHTA, CDR2 FQGNSA. The CDR3 sequence is 13 residues long. The CDR3 reads CASSLGGGNTIYF. The CDR3 DNA reads as TGTGCCAGCAGCTTGGGTGGGGGAAACACCATATATTTT.